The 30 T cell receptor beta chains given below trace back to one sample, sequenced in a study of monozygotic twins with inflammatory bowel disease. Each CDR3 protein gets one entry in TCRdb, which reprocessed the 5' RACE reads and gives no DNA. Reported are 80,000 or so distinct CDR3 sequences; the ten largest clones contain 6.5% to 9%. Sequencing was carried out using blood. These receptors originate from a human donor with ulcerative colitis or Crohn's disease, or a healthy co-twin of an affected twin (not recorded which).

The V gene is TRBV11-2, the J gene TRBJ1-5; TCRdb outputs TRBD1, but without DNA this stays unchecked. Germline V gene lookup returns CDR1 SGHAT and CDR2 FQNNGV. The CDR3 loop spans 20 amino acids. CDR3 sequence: CASSLDLGREFLFSNQPQHF.

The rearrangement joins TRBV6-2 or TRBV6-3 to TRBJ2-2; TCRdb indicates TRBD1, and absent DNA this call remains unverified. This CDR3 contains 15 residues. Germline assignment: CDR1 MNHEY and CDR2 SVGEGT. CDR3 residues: CASRHGQAGAGELFF.

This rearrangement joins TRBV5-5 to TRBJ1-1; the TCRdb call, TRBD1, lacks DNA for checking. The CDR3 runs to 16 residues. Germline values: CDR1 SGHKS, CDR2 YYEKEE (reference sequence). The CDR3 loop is CASSLLRAGQFMEAFF.

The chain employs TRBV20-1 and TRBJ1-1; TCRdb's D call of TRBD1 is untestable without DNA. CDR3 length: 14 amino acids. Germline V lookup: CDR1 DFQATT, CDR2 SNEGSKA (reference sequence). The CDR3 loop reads CSASDRGDHAEAFF.

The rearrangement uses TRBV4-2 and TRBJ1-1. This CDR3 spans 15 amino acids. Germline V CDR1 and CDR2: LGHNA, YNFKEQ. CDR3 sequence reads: CASSQALGQNTEAFF.

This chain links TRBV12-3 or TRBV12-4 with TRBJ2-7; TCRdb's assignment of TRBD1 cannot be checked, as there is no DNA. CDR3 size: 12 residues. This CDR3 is CASTLGGYEQYF.

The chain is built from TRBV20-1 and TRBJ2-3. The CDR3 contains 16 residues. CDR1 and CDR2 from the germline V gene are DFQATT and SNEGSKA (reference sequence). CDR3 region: CSALLLWPKGTDTQYF.

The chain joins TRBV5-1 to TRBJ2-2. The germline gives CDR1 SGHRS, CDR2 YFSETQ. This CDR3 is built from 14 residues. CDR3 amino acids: CASSLVTDAGELFF.

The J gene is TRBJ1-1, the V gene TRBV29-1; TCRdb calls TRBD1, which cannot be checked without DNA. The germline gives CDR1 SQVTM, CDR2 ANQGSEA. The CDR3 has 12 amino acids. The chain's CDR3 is CSVTRQATEAFF.

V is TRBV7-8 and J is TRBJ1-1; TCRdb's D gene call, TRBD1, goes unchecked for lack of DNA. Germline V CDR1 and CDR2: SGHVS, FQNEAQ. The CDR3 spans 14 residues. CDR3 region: CASSPRRGNTEAFF.

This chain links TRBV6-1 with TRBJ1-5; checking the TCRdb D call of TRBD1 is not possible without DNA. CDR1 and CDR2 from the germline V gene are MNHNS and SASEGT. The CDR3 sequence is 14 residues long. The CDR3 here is CASKWGGRNQPQHF.

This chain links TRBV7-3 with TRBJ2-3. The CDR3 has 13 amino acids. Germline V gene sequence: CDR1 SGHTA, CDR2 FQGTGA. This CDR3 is CASSSFSTDTQYF.

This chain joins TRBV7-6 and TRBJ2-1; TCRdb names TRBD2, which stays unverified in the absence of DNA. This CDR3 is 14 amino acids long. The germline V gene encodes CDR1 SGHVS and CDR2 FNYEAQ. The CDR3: CASSPSGPFNEQFF. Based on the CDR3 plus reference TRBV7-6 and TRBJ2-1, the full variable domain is GAGVSQSPRYKVTKRGQDVALRCDPISGHVSLYWYRQALGQGPEFLTYFNYEAQQDKSGLPNDRFSAERPEGSISTLTIQRTEQRDSAMYRCASSPSGPFNEQFFGPGTRLTVL.

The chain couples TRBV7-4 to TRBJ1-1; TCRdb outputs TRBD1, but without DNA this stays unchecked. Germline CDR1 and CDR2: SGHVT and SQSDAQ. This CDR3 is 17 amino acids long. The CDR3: CASSPRGTGINHTEAFF. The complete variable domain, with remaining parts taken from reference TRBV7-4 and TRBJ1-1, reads GAGVSQSPRYKVAKRGRDVALRCDSISGHVTLYWYRQTLGQGSEVLTYSQSDAQRDKSGRPSGRFSAERPERSVSTLKIQRTEQGDSAVYLCASSPRGTGINHTEAFFGQGTRLTVV.

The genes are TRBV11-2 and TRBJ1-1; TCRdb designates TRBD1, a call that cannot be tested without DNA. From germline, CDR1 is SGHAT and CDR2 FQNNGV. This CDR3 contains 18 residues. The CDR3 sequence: CASSSRFEGSGWYTEAFF.

The CDR3: CASSLNWSEAFF. V gene TRBV12-3 or TRBV12-4 combines with J gene TRBJ1-1. This CDR3 region has 12 residues.

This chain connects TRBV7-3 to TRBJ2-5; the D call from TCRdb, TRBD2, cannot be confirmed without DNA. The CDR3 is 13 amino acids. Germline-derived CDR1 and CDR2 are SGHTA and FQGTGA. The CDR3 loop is CASSLWRGETQYF.

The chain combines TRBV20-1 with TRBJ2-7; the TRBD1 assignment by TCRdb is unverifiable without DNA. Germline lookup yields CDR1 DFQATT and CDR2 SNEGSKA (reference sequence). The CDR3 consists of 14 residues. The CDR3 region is CSARTPGPYYEQYF.

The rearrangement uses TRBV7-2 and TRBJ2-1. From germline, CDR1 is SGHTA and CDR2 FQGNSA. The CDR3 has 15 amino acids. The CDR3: CASSISGGLWNEQFF.

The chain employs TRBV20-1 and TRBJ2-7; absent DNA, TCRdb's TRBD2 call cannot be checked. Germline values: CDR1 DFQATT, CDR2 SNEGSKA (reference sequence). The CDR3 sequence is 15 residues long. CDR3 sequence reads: CSAFSTSGGDREQYF.

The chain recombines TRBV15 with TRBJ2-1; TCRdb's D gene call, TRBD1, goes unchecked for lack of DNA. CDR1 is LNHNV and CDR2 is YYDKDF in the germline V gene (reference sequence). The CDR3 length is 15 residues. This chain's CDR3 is CATSSSGTTDNEQFF.

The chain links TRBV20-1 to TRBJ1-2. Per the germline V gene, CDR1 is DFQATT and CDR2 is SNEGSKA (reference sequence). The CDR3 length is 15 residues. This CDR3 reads CSAGLEAGSNYGYTF.

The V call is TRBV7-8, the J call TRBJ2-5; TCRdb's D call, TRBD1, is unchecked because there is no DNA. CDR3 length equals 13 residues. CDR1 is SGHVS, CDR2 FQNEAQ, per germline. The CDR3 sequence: CASSISGWETQYF.

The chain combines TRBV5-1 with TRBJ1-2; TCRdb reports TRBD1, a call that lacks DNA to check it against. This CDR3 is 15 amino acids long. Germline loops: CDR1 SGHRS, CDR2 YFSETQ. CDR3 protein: CASSPGTGSNYGYTF. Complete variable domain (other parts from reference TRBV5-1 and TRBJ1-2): KAGVTQTPRYLIKTRGQQVTLSCSPISGHRSVSWYQQTPGQGLQFLFEYFSETQRNKGNFPGRFSGRQFSNSRSEMNVSTLELGDSALYLCASSPGTGSNYGYTFGSGTRLTVV.

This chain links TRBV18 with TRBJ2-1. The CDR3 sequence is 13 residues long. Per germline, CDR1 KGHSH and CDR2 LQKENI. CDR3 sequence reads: CASSSGVPNEQFF.

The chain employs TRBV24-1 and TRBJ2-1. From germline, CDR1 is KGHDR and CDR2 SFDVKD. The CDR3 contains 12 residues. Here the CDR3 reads CATSITNNEQFF.

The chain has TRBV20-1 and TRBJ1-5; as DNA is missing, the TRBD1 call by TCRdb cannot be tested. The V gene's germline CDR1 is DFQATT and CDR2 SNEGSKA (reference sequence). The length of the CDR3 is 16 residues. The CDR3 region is CSATTTGVRSNQPQHF.

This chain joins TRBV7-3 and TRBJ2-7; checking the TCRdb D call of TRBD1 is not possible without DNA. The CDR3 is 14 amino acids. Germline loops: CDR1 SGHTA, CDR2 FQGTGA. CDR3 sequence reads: CASSPSGGAGEQYF. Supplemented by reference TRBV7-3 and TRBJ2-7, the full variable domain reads GAGVSQTPSNKVTEKGKYVELRCDPISGHTALYWYRQSLGQGPEFLIYFQGTGAADDSGLPNDRFFAVRPEGSVSTLKIQRTERGDSAVYLCASSPSGGAGEQYFGPGTRLTVT.

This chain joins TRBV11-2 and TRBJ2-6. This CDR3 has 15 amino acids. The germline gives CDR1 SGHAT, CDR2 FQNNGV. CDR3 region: CASSPSRAGANVLTF.

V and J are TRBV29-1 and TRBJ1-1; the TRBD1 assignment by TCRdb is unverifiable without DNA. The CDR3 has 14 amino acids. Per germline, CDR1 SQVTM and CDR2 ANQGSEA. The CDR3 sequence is CSVAQGAQRTEAFF.